This entry lists 17 T cell receptor beta chains sequenced from one sample in a study of CD8 T cells in Susac syndrome. RNA was extracted with the RNeasy kit, and a quantity of roughly 0.45 to 1 ug was reverse transcribed using random hexamers. TCRdb ran MiXCR on the immunoSEQ multiplex PCR reads and lists one entry per CDR3 protein. The sample lists 210,000 or so distinct CDR3 sequences, about 94% seen once, with about 0.14% in the top ten. The material sequenced was CD4+ T cells from PBMCs. These receptors were obtained from a human donor with Susac syndrome.

This rearrangement joins TRBV14 to TRBJ2-2; weak D call: TRBD1 (5 bases). The germline CDR1 and CDR2 sequences are SGHDN and FVKESK. The CDR3 extends over 16 amino acids. Trimming removed 0 bases at V and 0 bases at J, with 8 bases between. Here the CDR3 DNA reads TGTGCCAGCAGCCAAGATCGGACATCGAACACCGGGGAGCTGTTTTTT. This codes for CASSQDRTSNTGELFF.

This chain joins TRBV20-1 and TRBJ2-5; 10 bases line up with TRBD2. V dropped 5 bases and J dropped 7; count of bases not matched to a gene: 13. Germline CDR1 reads DFQATT; CDR2 reads SNEGSKA (reference sequence). The CDR3 totals 15 residues. Written as DNA, the CDR3 is TGCAGTGCTCCCCCTAGCGGGGGACCCGTTCGGACCCAGTACTTC. Protein sequence: CSAPPSGGPVRTQYF.

V is TRBV30 and J is TRBJ2-2, with 11 bases identical to TRBD2. The CDR3 sequence is 16 residues long. Per germline, CDR1 GTSNPN and CDR2 SVGIG (reference sequence). Trimming took 1 base from V and 7 from J; bases not matched to a gene: 8. The CDR3 region is CAWSALAGGLGGELFF. In nucleotides, the CDR3 is TGTGCCTGGAGTGCTTTAGCGGGGGGGCTCGGCGGGGAGCTGTTTTTT.

V and J are TRBV6-6 and TRBJ2-1, with 11 nucleotides matching TRBD1. Unmatched junction bases numbered 7, after V lost 4 bases and J lost 8 bases. From germline, CDR1 is MNHNY and CDR2 SVGAGI (reference sequence). This CDR3 spans 15 amino acids. In DNA form, the CDR3 reads TGTGCCAGCAGTTCCGGGACAGGGGGATCGGATGAGCAGTTCTTC. It is translated as CASSSGTGGSDEQFF.

This chain uses TRBV5-4 with TRBJ2-7; unclear D gene. CDR1 is SGHNT, CDR2 YYREEE, per germline (reference sequence). The CDR3 is made up of 14 amino acids. V was pared by 0 bases and J by 3 bases, with 10 bases between. CDR3 in amino acids: CASSLAILIYEQYF. In DNA, the CDR3 is TGTGCCAGCAGCTTGGCCATACTAATCTACGAGCAGTACTTC. Using reference TRBV5-4 and TRBJ2-7 for the parts outside the CDR3, the full variable domain is ETGVTQSPTHLIKTRGQQVTLRCSSQSGHNTVSWYQQALGQGPQFIFQYYREEENGRGNFPPRFSGLQFPNYSSELNVNALELDDSALYLCASSLAILIYEQYFGPGTRLTVT.

The CDR3: CATKRGAQGAAGNTIYF. The CDR3 DNA reads as TGTGCCACCAAGAGAGGGGCGCAGGGGGCGGCTGGAAACACCATATATTTT. The rearrangement links TRBV19 to TRBJ1-3; 8 bases align to TRBD1. Germline V gives CDR1 LNHDA, CDR2 SQIVND (reference sequence). There are 17 residues in the CDR3. J gave up 2 bases and V 10 bases, and 16 bases lay outside the gene matches.

This chain links TRBV12-3 or TRBV12-4 with TRBJ2-3; unclear D gene. Trimming left V 0 bases short and J 2 bases short, with 12 bases between. The CDR3 runs 16 residues. CDR3 sequence reads: CASSLAGQIYTDTQYF. CDR3 nucleotide sequence: TGTGCCAGCAGTTTAGCTGGGCAAATCTACACAGATACGCAGTATTTT.

The chain has TRBV30 and TRBJ1-6; D is perhaps TRBD1 (6 bases). CDR3 length: 14 amino acids. CDR1 and CDR2 from the germline V gene are GTSNPN and SVGIG (reference sequence). V was cut by 5 bases and J by 4 bases, with 12 bases left in between. Written as DNA, the CDR3 is TGTGCCTGGGAGGAGGGACAATATAATTCACCCCTCCACTTT. It specifies CAWEEGQYNSPLHF. The whole variable domain, remainder taken from reference TRBV30 and TRBJ1-6, is SQTIHQWPATLVQPVGSPLSLECTVEGTSNPNLYWYRQAAGRGLQLLFYSVGIGQISSEVPQNLSASRPQDRQFILSSKKLLLSDSGFYLCAWEEGQYNSPLHFGNGTRLTVT.

The rearrangement joins TRBV4-2 to TRBJ1-2; 10 positions match TRBD1. The CDR3 is 14 residues long. Per the germline V gene, CDR1 is LGHNA and CDR2 is YNFKEQ. With V trimmed by 0 bases and J by 6 bases, 1 base remained unmatched. DNA for the CDR3: TGTGCCAGCAGCCAAGAAGACAGGGGGCATGGCTACACCTTC. It translates to CASSQEDRGHGYTF.

The chain employs TRBV19 and TRBJ2-7; no firm D call. From germline, CDR1 is LNHDA and CDR2 SQIVND (reference sequence). The CDR3 is 13 amino acids. V lost 3 bases and J 6 bases, leaving 12 bases between the germline ends. CDR3 region: CASSIGQATEQYF. In nucleotides, the CDR3 is TGTGCCAGTAGTATTGGGCAGGCCACCGAGCAGTACTTC.

The V and J genes are TRBV3-1 and TRBJ2-1; 15 positions agree with TRBD2. The CDR3 is 16 residues long. Per the germline V gene, CDR1 is LGHDT and CDR2 is YNNKEL (reference sequence). With 5 bases clipped from V and 7 bases from J, the junction kept 6 bases outside the gene matches. The CDR3 DNA reads TGTGCCAGCAGCTCCCGGACTAGCGGGGGGGGGAATGAGCAGTTCTTC. It encodes CASSSRTSGGGNEQFF.

The chain is built from TRBV12-3 or TRBV12-4 and TRBJ1-1; D unresolved. This CDR3 region has 12 residues. V was pared by 8 bases and J by 0 bases, with 7 bases between. CDR3 nucleotide sequence: TGTGCCAGCCTCAGATTGAACACTGAAGCTTTCTTT. This translates into CASLRLNTEAFF.

The chain uses TRBV12-3 or TRBV12-4 and TRBJ1-2, with D perhaps matching TRBD1 (6 bases). V lost 2 bases, J lost 14 bases, and 12 bases lay in between. There are 11 residues in the CDR3. The CDR3 region has the DNA TGTGCCAGCAGTTTAAGGGGGGAAGGGACCTTC. This encodes CASSLRGEGTF.

The genes are TRBV9 and TRBJ2-5, with D uncertain. Trimming pared 0 bases from V and 5 bases from J, leaving 5 bases between. From germline, CDR1 is SGDLS and CDR2 YYNGEE. This CDR3 is 12 amino acids long. The CDR3 DNA sequence: TGTGCCAGCAGCGTAGAGAAGGAGACCCAGTACTTC. This translates into CASSVEKETQYF.

V is TRBV4-2 and J is TRBJ2-1, with D perhaps TRBD2 (6 bases). Germline V gives CDR1 LGHNA, CDR2 YNFKEQ. The V end lost 1 base, the J end lost 6 bases, and 13 bases lay between the germline ends. This CDR3 contains 15 residues. This chain's CDR3 is CASSQGDGGINEQFF. In DNA form, the CDR3 reads TGTGCCAGCAGCCAAGGGGACGGGGGAATCAATGAGCAGTTCTTC.

A single count supports this clonotype. The chain carries TRBV7-6 and TRBJ2-3; TRBD2 might be the D (6 bases). Germline CDR1 reads SGHVS; CDR2 reads FNYEAQ. V lost 5 bases to trimming and J lost 4 bases, with 22 bases between them. This CDR3 is 17 amino acids long. The CDR3 loop is CASSTLLAAAGPDTQYF. The CDR3 DNA reads as TGTGCCAGCAGCACCTTACTAGCAGCCGCGGGGCCAGATACGCAGTATTTT.

The chain has TRBV20-1 and TRBJ1-1; TRBD1 is a possible D gene (5 bases). Germline V gene data show CDR1 as DFQATT and CDR2 as SNEGSKA (reference sequence). This CDR3 is built from 14 residues. The V end lost 1 base, the J end lost 6 bases, and 15 bases lay between the germline ends. The CDR3 loop is CSARGDRRVPEAFF. CDR3 DNA sequence: TGCAGTGCTAGAGGGGACCGCCGCGTCCCTGAAGCTTTCTTT.